Listed here are 5 T cell receptor beta chains from one sample, sequenced in a study of post-analysis software for immune sequencing data. Study observations and caveats: There were five or six TRBV segments more frequent in patients than controls, and TRBV5-6, TRBV5-1 and TRBV20-1 were among them.

Included in the TCR beta cDNA libraries were unique molecular identifiers. Using its own MiXCR run on the PCR reads, TCRdb lists one record per CDR3 protein. The sample lists about 820,000 distinct CDR3 sequences; about 57% were seen once. These TCRs are of unknown antigen specificity. Sequenced: blood. The receptor source for this set is a girl aged 5-17 years with multiple sclerosis.

The chain has TRBV15 and TRBJ1-2; D may be TRBD1 (6 bases). The CDR3 totals 13 residues. CDR1 is LNHNV, CDR2 YYDKDF, per germline (reference sequence). V shed 2 bases and J shed 5 bases, with 9 bases lying between them. The CDR3 protein is CATSRSTGYGYTF. CDR3 bases: TGTGCCACCAGCAGATCTACAGGGTATGGCTACACCTTC.

Written as DNA, the CDR3 is TGTGCCAGCTTTCTTCCGGGACCGCACACCGGGGAGCTGTTTTTT. It codes for CASFLPGPHTGELFF. This chain connects TRBV21-1 to TRBJ2-2; the table assigns TRBD1, which was not confirmed against the DNA. TRBV21-1 represents a pseudogene. This CDR3 is built from 15 residues.

V is TRBV6-6 and J is TRBJ2-3; D not certain. The germline V gene has CDR1 MNHNY and CDR2 SVGAGI (reference sequence). V lost 0 bases to trimming and J lost 6 bases, with 7 bases between them. This CDR3 spans 13 amino acids. The CDR3 spells CASSYSESDTQYF. The CDR3 nucleotides are TGTGCCAGCAGTTACTCGGAGTCGGATACGCAGTATTTT.

The chain recombines TRBV3-1 with TRBJ2-4, with TRBD2 identical over 13 bases. The germline CDR1 and CDR2 sequences are LGHDT and YNNKEL (reference sequence). The V segment lost 4 bases and the J segment 8 bases; nucleotides outside the gene matches: 11. This CDR3 contains 17 residues. In DNA form, the CDR3 reads TGTGCCAGCAGCCCAAGGACTAGCGGGAGTAAGGTGGACATTCAGTACTTC. Translating gives CASSPRTSGSKVDIQYF.

The chain links TRBV25-1 to TRBJ1-2, with TRBD1 identical over 9 bases. CDR1 is MGHDK, CDR2 SYGVNS, per germline. This CDR3 region has 14 residues. With 6 bases clipped from V and 8 bases from J, the junction kept 10 bases outside the gene matches. CDR3 loop: CASRRTGDTLGYTF. The CDR3 DNA is TGTGCCAGCAGAAGGACAGGGGATACTTTAGGCTACACCTTC.